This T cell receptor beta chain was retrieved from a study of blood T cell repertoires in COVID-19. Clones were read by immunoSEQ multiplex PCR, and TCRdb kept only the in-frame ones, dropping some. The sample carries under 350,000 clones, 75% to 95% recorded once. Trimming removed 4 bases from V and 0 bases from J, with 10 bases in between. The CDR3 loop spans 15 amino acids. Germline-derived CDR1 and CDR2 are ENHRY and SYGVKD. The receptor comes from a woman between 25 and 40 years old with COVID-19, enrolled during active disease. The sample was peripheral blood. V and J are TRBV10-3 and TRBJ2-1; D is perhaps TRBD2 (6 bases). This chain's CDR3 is CAISGAGSSYNEQFF. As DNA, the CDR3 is TGTGCCATCAGTGGTGCGGGAAGCTCCTACAATGAGCAGTTCTTC.